The clone carrying this TCR beta chain was found a few times. The data stem from a study of blood T cell repertoires in COVID-19. Study background: There were acute and convalescent COVID-19 samples, and they came from the United States, Italy and Spain. From T cells, B-cell-depleted T cells, or PBMCs came the material, which was cDNA or gDNA.

Trimming cost V 1 base and J 8 bases, with 9 bases left between them. CDR1 and CDR2 (germline): LGHNA, YNFKEQ. The CDR3 is 13 residues long. In the original processing: Estimation of nucleated cell counts relied on the amplification of reference gene primers. Using immunoSEQ multiplex PCR, the repertoire was profiled, and TCRdb retains in-frame clones only, with some absent. V, J and clone size were drawn from that table, and D and trimming were deduced from the DNA. The sample yields about 330,000 clones, 80% to 90% seen once. The chain joins TRBV4-2 to TRBJ1-3; D is perhaps TRBD1 (5 bases). Sequencing was carried out using peripheral blood. The receptor was derived from a man between 18 and 35 years old who had recovered from COVID-19. As DNA, the CDR3 is TGTGCCAGCAGCCAAGGGGGAGGGGACACCATATATTTT. This encodes CASSQGGGDTIYF.